Listed here are 20 T cell receptor beta chains from one sample, sequenced in a study of regulatory T cells in long-lasting Graves disease. Building the TCR beta libraries relied on iRepertoire HTBI primers, and CDR3 regions underwent Arm-PCR. In TCRdb, the multiplex PCR reads were re-called with MiXCR into one record per CDR3 protein. The data hold 540,000 or so distinct CDR3 sequences, with approximately 15% observed a single time. Time point described: newly diagnosed GD, antithyroid drugs for less than 3 months. The TCR library was made from RNA extracted from PBMCs. This sample was shared with a second study, whose subject was T cells in Graves' hyperthyroidism and ophthalmopathy.

The specimen was peripheral blood mononuclear cells (PBMCs), collected at new diagnosis, from a patient treated with antithyroid drugs. These receptors all stem from a young man with Graves disease.

This clonotype was seen ten or more times. Here the CDR3 reads CASSEVLTGRKTQYF. CDR3 DNA sequence: TGTGCCAGCAGTGAAGTCCTTACCGGGCGAAAGACCCAGTACTTC. The chain combines TRBV2 with TRBJ2-5; D remains ambiguous. Germline CDR1 and CDR2: SNHLY and FYNNEI. The V gene lost 1 base and the J gene lost 6 bases, with 15 bases spanning the gap. The CDR3 consists of 15 residues.

This clonotype was seen repeatedly, ten times or more. This chain links TRBV5-1 with TRBJ1-5; TRBD1 matches at 11 bases. Per the germline V gene, CDR1 is SGHRS and CDR2 is YFSETQ. J was trimmed by 8 bases and V by 4 bases; bases with no gene match: 8. The CDR3 spans 15 residues. This CDR3 reads CASSPGQGANKPQHF. DNA of the CDR3: TGCGCCAGCAGCCCTGGACAGGGGGCGAATAAGCCCCAGCATTTT.

This clonotype was recorded a few times. The V call is TRBV20-1, the J call TRBJ2-5; D perhaps matches TRBD2 (5 bases). The CDR3 has 11 residues. Trimming removed 7 bases from V and 5 bases from J, with 11 bases in between. Germline V gives CDR1 DFQATT, CDR2 SNEGSKA (reference sequence). The CDR3 loop is CSESRGETQYF. CDR3 bases: TGCAGTGAGAGCCGCGGGGAGACCCAGTACTTC.

The table lists this clonotype with many counts. The chain employs TRBV20-1 and TRBJ2-1, with D unclear. Germline V gene data show CDR1 as DFQATT and CDR2 as SNEGSKA (reference sequence). The CDR3 contains 14 residues. The germline V and J ends were trimmed by 3 bases and 5 bases, with 14 bases remaining between them. The CDR3 reads CSASLGSINNEQFF. The DNA of the CDR3 is TGCAGTGCTAGTCTAGGCTCGATAAACAATGAGCAGTTCTTC.

This clonotype was counted only a few times. The V and J genes are TRBV5-1 and TRBJ2-1; D uncertain. The CDR3 is made up of 14 amino acids. CDR1 and CDR2 from the germline V gene are SGHRS and YFSETQ. Between the trimmed V and J ends, which lost 4 bases and 6 bases, there was a span of 14 bases. This CDR3 reads CASSVSLNANEQFF. In nucleotides, the CDR3 is TGCGCCAGCAGCGTGTCCCTAAACGCCAATGAGCAGTTCTTC.

The chain combines TRBV20-1 with TRBJ2-7; D not resolved. V lost 4 bases, J lost 3 bases, and 10 bases lay in between. CDR1 and CDR2 from the germline V gene are DFQATT and SNEGSKA (reference sequence). The CDR3 runs 12 residues. The CDR3 sequence is CSAMADDYEQYF. In DNA form, the CDR3 reads TGCAGTGCTATGGCGGACGACTACGAGCAGTACTTC.

This clonotype was counted many times. This chain joins TRBV27 and TRBJ1-2, with TRBD1 identical over 7 bases. Germline loops: CDR1 MNHEY, CDR2 SMNVEV (reference sequence). Unmatched junction bases numbered 4, after V lost 2 bases and J lost 4 bases. The CDR3 runs to 14 residues. CDR3 DNA: TGTGCCAGCAGTTTAAGGGGGCAGGGCTATGGCTACACCTTC. Its translation is CASSLRGQGYGYTF.

As concerns this clonotype: This sequence may be a read error, since a much larger clone differs from it by one base. V usage is TRBV29-1 and J usage is TRBJ1-1; 8 bases agree with TRBD1. This CDR3 has 13 amino acids. Germline V gene data show CDR1 as SQVTM and CDR2 as ANQGSEA. The CDR3 DNA reads as TGCAGCCTTCGGACAGGGTTGAACACTGAAGCTCTCTTT. This gives the protein CSLRTGLNTEALF.

This clonotype has a count of ten or more. This rearrangement joins TRBV20-1 to TRBJ1-3; a weak D match, TRBD1 (6 bases). Germline V lookup: CDR1 DFQATT, CDR2 SNEGSKA (reference sequence). V lost 2 bases and J 0 bases, leaving 11 bases between the germline ends. The CDR3 has 15 residues. The CDR3 region has the DNA TGCAGTGCTAGACGCAGGGGATTCTCTGGAAACACCATATATTTT. Translating it yields CSARRRGFSGNTIYF.

CDR3 DNA sequence: TGTGCCAGCAGCTTATCGTCCGGGACAGCAAGTAACTATGGCTACACCTTC. It codes for CASSLSSGTASNYGYTF. J is TRBJ1-2 and V is TRBV7-2; TRBD1 aligns across 7 bases. CDR1 is SGHTA, CDR2 FQGNSA, per germline. The CDR3 has 17 residues. J gave up 1 base and V 2 bases, and 10 bases lay outside the gene matches.

V gene TRBV7-2 combines with J gene TRBJ2-7; TRBD2 aligns across 7 bases. V was clipped by 1 base and J by 3 bases; unmatched bases: 6. The CDR3 is made up of 15 amino acids. The germline V gene has CDR1 SGHTA and CDR2 FQGNSA. This chain's CDR3 is CASSLGASGGYEQYF. The CDR3 DNA reads TGTGCCAGCAGCTTAGGGGCTAGCGGTGGCTACGAGCAGTACTTC. Full variable domain (outside the CDR3, taken from reference TRBV7-2 and TRBJ2-7): GAGVSQSPSNKVTEKGKDVELRCDPISGHTALYWYRQSLGQGLEFLIYFQGNSAPDKSGLPSDRFSAERTGGSVSTLTIQRTQQEDSAVYLCASSLGASGGYEQYFGPGTRLTVT.

The chain couples TRBV29-1 to TRBJ1-1, with D possibly being TRBD1 (5 bases). Germline V lookup: CDR1 SQVTM, CDR2 ANQGSEA. This CDR3 is 13 amino acids long. V lost 4 bases to trimming and J lost 5 bases, with 14 bases between them. This chain's CDR3 is CSVAESGRTEAFF. CDR3 coding DNA: TGCAGCGTTGCGGAGTCAGGGAGAACTGAAGCTTTCTTT.

This clonotype was observed at least ten times. The rearrangement links TRBV20-1 to TRBJ2-1; a possible D gene is TRBD2 (5 bases). Trimming removed 5 bases from V and 7 bases from J, with 15 bases in between. This CDR3 is 13 amino acids long. Germline V CDR1 and CDR2: DFQATT, SNEGSKA (reference sequence). The CDR3 nucleotides are TGCAGTGCTGATACGGGAAGGAGAAATGAGCAGTTCTTC. It encodes CSADTGRRNEQFF.

This clonotype was seen ten or more times. The chain joins TRBV6-1 to TRBJ1-1; no definite D call. The CDR3 totals 12 residues. The V end was cut by 6 bases, the J end by 3 bases, with 8 bases between. Looked up from germline, CDR1 is MNHNS and CDR2 is SASEGT. The DNA for the CDR3 is TGTGCCAGCAGCCAAAGGGACACTGAAGCTTTCTTT. Amino acid sequence: CASSQRDTEAFF.

This clonotype has ten or more counts. The chain's CDR3 is CNPIGGASSPYEQYF. Here the CDR3 DNA reads TGCAATCCGATCGGAGGGGCCAGTTCTCCCTACGAGCAGTACTTC. This chain joins TRBV20-1 and TRBJ2-7; a possible D gene is TRBD2 (6 bases). The CDR3 contains 15 residues. Germline V CDR1 and CDR2: DFQATT, SNEGSKA (reference sequence).

On this clonotype: Just one base apart from a much larger clone, this may be a read error. J is TRBJ2-7 and V is TRBV12-3 or TRBV12-4, with 8 bases that match TRBD1. Unmatched junction bases numbered 10, after V lost 6 bases and J lost 3 bases. This CDR3 contains 15 residues. CDR3 sequence (DNA): TGTGCCAGCAGCCCAAGACAGGGGACGATCTACGAGCAGTACTTC. This encodes CASSPRQGTIYEQYF.

This clonotype was detected ten times or more. The chain couples TRBV7-8 to TRBJ2-7; 11 bases fit TRBD1. Germline V lookup: CDR1 SGHVS, CDR2 FQNEAQ. The CDR3 contains 13 residues. With 8 bases clipped from V and 6 bases from J, the junction kept 6 bases outside the gene matches. CDR3 protein: CASQGDRGFEQYF. The CDR3 DNA is TGTGCCAGCCAGGGGGACAGGGGGTTCGAGCAGTACTTC.

This clonotype occurred many times. V and J are TRBV12-3 or TRBV12-4 and TRBJ1-2; 9 bases are a match to TRBD1. This CDR3 has 12 amino acids. J gave up 7 bases and V 8 bases, and 5 bases lay outside the gene matches. CDR3 coding DNA: TGTGCCAGCGGACAGGGGAATTCTGGCTACACCTTC. This translates into CASGQGNSGYTF.

This chain joins TRBV5-4 and TRBJ2-3; D may be TRBD1 (5 bases). This CDR3 has 16 amino acids. Germline lookup yields CDR1 SGHNT and CDR2 YYREEE (reference sequence). Deletions cut 4 bases from V and 3 bases from J, with 18 bases between. The CDR3 reads CASSGAGPRATDTQYF. In nucleotides, the CDR3 is TGTGCCAGCAGCGGAGCCGGGCCCAGGGCTACAGATACGCAGTATTTT.

This clonotype was recorded at least ten times. V usage is TRBV2 and J usage is TRBJ2-1; D remains ambiguous. The V end was cut by 3 bases, the J end by 3 bases, with 0 bases between. Germline V CDR1 and CDR2: SNHLY, FYNNEI. CDR3 size: 11 residues. The CDR3 loop is CASSDYNEQFF. The CDR3 coding sequence is TGTGCCAGCAGTGACTACAATGAGCAGTTCTTC.